Following are 15 T cell receptor beta chains from one sample sequenced in a study of blood T cell repertoires in COVID-19. The data were produced by immunoSEQ multiplex PCR, yet TCRdb's version contains in-frame clones alone and is incomplete. The sample has some 160,000 clones, around three quarters seen once. The sample consisted of PBMCs or T cells enriched from blood (not recorded which). The receptors stem from a woman in her seventies in a cohort exposed to, infected with or recovered from COVID-19 (not recorded which).

This chain connects TRBV30 to TRBJ2-3; unclear D gene. CDR1 and CDR2 (germline): GTSNPN, SVGIG (reference sequence). V dropped 2 bases and J dropped 4 bases, with 13 bases sitting between them. CDR3 length: 14 residues. CDR3 coding DNA: TGTGCCTGGAGTCTGAGCGCCGCGGCAGATACGCAGTATTTT. Its protein is CAWSLSAAADTQYF. Looking up the rest from reference TRBV30 and TRBJ2-3 gives the full variable domain: SQTIHQWPATLVQPVGSPLSLECTVEGTSNPNLYWYRQAAGRGLQLLFYSVGIGQISSEVPQNLSASRPQDRQFILSSKKLLLSDSGFYLCAWSLSAAADTQYFGPGTRLTVL.

This clone appeared a single time. The chain is built from TRBV2 and TRBJ2-7; D might be TRBD1 (6 bases). The CDR3 loop spans 15 amino acids. Trimming took off 8 bases at V and 0 bases at J, with 17 bases between the two ends. The germline V gene has CDR1 SNHLY and CDR2 FYNNEI. CDR3 loop: CASGDNRDPSYEQYF. CDR3 DNA: TGTGCCAGCGGAGATAACAGGGACCCCTCCTACGAGCAGTACTTC.

This chain uses TRBV7-8 with TRBJ2-7, with a tentative D call TRBD2 (7 bases). There are 17 residues in the CDR3. The V gene lost 3 bases and the J gene lost 0 bases, with 18 bases spanning the gap. From germline, CDR1 is SGHVS and CDR2 FQNEAQ. CDR3 residues: CASSFLRGDTHSYEQYF. The CDR3 DNA reads as TGTGCCAGCAGCTTCCTACGGGGGGACACGCACTCCTACGAGCAGTACTTC.

CDR3 coding DNA: TGTGCCAGCAGCCAAGCGGTCACCGGGGAGCTGTTTTTT. Its protein is CASSQAVTGELFF. V is TRBV14 and J is TRBJ2-2; no definite D call. Germline V CDR1 and CDR2: SGHDN, FVKESK. The CDR3 has 13 amino acids. Trimming left V 1 base short and J 4 bases short, with 4 bases between.

The gene calls are TRBV6-2 or TRBV6-3 and TRBJ2-7; D possibly corresponds to TRBD2 (5 bases). Germline assignment: CDR1 MNHEY and CDR2 SVGEGT. The CDR3 is 14 residues long. The germline V and J ends were trimmed by 2 bases and 3 bases, with 11 bases remaining between them. The CDR3 coding sequence is TGTGCCAGCAGTTACAGCGGAATCAACTACGAGCAGTACTTC. This translates into CASSYSGINYEQYF.

The chain combines TRBV2 with TRBJ2-7, with D maybe TRBD2 (6 bases). The CDR3 totals 15 residues. Trimming pared 5 bases from V and 2 bases from J, leaving 16 bases between. Germline CDR1 and CDR2: SNHLY and FYNNEI. The CDR3 loop is CASSPSAGRAYEQYF. The CDR3 DNA reads as TGTGCCAGCAGTCCCTCGGCGGGACGAGCCTACGAGCAGTACTTC.

The chain carries TRBV30 and TRBJ1-1, with D perhaps TRBD1 (5 bases). The CDR3 has 13 amino acids. Germline-derived CDR1 and CDR2 are GTSNPN and SVGIG (reference sequence). V lost 0 bases and J lost 11, with 16 bases in between. The CDR3 protein is CAWSVGTYRGAFF. The CDR3 region has the DNA TGTGCCTGGAGTGTAGGAACTTACCGGGGGGCTTTCTTT.

Regarding this clone: Germline is not matched at one junction end, which may reflect a read error. The V gene is TRBV7-9, the J gene TRBJ2-1; D unresolved. Germline V gene lookup returns CDR1 SEHNR and CDR2 FQNEAQ (reference sequence). The CDR3 is made up of 14 amino acids. In nucleotides, the CDR3 is TGTGCCAGCAGCTTAGCGGGCTCCCACAATGAGCAGTTCTTC. Translation gives CASSLAGSHNEQFF.

The sample holds a few counts of this clone. The CDR3 DNA reads TGTGCCATCAGTGAGTCCGCCGATCGGTCTGGTGAGCAGTTCTTC. This encodes CAISESADRSGEQFF. The chain uses TRBV10-3 and TRBJ2-1; D not certain. V lost 0 bases to trimming and J lost 9 bases, with 15 bases between them. Germline CDR1 ENHRY, CDR2 SYGVKD. The CDR3 consists of 15 residues.

The J gene is TRBJ2-1, the V gene TRBV3-1 (or the pseudogene TRBV3-2); 9 nucleotides agree with TRBD1. The CDR3 extends over 18 amino acids. The V gene end was trimmed by 2 bases and the J gene end by 5 bases; junction bases not matched to a gene: 13. Germline CDR1 reads LGHDT; CDR2 reads YNNKEL (reference sequence). CDR3 in amino acids: CASSQFGTGRYQDNEQFF. In nucleotides, the CDR3 is TGTGCCAGCAGCCAATTTGGGACAGGGCGCTATCAAGACAATGAGCAGTTCTTC.

This clone was detected once. This chain connects TRBV12-3 or TRBV12-4 to TRBJ1-2; D call uncertain. CDR3 length: 13 residues. With 8 bases removed from V and 4 bases from J, the gap between germline ends came to 14 bases. Here the CDR3 DNA reads TGTGCCAGCTCTGCGGGGATAGGCTATGGCTACACCTTC. Encoded protein: CASSAGIGYGYTF.

V usage is TRBV5-1 and J usage is TRBJ2-5; 10 positions match TRBD1. From germline, CDR1 is SGHRS and CDR2 YFSETQ. The trim removed 0 bases at V and 4 bases at J, leaving 3 bases unmatched. This CDR3 spans 15 amino acids. Here the CDR3 reads CASSLVGTGVETQYF. DNA for the CDR3: TGCGCCAGCAGCTTGGTAGGGACAGGGGTAGAGACCCAGTACTTC.

This clone was detected a few times. The CDR3 bases are TGCGCCAGCAGCCACCAAGCCCATGGAGATACGCAGTATTTT. Amino acid sequence: CASSHQAHGDTQYF. The chain carries TRBV4-3 and TRBJ2-3; D unclear. The germline gives CDR1 LGHNA, CDR2 YSLEER. This CDR3 has 14 amino acids. The V end was cut by 3 bases, the J end by 5 bases, with 12 bases between.

This clone has a handful of counts. The rearrangement uses TRBV13 and TRBJ1-1; 9 positions match TRBD1. The CDR3 has 14 residues. Germline loops: CDR1 PRHDT, CDR2 FYEKMQ (reference sequence). Trimming cost V 8 bases and J 4 bases; bases outside gene matches: 8. The CDR3 loop is CASGQGPLSTEAFF. In DNA, the CDR3 is TGTGCCAGCGGACAGGGGCCCCTGTCCACTGAAGCTTTCTTT. The whole variable domain, remainder taken from reference TRBV13 and TRBJ1-1, is AAGVIQSPRHLIKEKRETATLKCYPIPRHDTVYWYQQGPGQDPQFLISFYEKMQSDKGSIPDRFSAQQFSDYHSELNMSSLELGDSALYFCASGQGPLSTEAFFGQGTRLTVV.

The V and J genes are TRBV28 and TRBJ2-1, with TRBD2 matching over 7 bases. In germline, CDR1 is MDHEN, CDR2 SYDVKM. After removal of 2 bases from V and 5 bases from J, the junction contained 6 bases not matched to a gene. The CDR3 covers 15 residues. CDR3 loop: CASSLGGRVDNEQFF. The CDR3 DNA reads as TGTGCCAGCAGTTTAGGGGGGAGGGTAGACAATGAGCAGTTCTTC.